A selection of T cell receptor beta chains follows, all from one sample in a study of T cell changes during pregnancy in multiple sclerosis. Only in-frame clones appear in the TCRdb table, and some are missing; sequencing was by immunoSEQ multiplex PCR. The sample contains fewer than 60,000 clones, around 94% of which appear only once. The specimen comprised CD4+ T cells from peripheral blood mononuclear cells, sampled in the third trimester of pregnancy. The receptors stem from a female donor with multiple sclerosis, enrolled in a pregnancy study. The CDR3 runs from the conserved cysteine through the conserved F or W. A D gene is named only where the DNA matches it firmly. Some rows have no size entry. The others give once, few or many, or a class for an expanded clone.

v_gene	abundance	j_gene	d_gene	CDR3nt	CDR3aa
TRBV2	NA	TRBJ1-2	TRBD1	TGTGCCAGCACCGGTGACAGGGGTAACTATGGCTACACCTTC	CASTGDRGNYGYTF
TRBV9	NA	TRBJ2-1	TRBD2	TGTGCCAGCAGCGTAGGGGCTAGCGGCCTAAATGAGCAGTTCTTC	CASSVGASGLNEQFF
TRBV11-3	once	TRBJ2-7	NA	TGTGCCAGCAGCATTGCGGATTTTTACGAGCAGTACTTC	CASSIADFYEQYF
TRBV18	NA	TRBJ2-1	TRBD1	TGTGCCAGCTCACCAGGGACAGGGATATACAATGAGCAGTTCTTC	CASSPGTGIYNEQFF
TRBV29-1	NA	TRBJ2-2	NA	TGCAGCGTTGCCAGAGCGGGCGGGGAGCTGTTTTTT	CSVARAGGELFF
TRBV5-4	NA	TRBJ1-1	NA	TGTGCCAGCAGCTCGGACATCATGAACACTGAAGCTTTCTTT	CASSSDIMNTEAFF
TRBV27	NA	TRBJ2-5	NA	TGTGCCAGCAGTTTAAGGGGTTTGGGAGAGACCCAGTACTTC	CASSLRGLGETQYF
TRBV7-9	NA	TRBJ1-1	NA	TGTGCCAGCAGGAACACAGGAGCGAACACTGAAGCTTTCTTT	CASRNTGANTEAFF
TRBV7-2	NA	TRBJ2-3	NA	TGTGCCAGCAGCTTGGGGGCGCAGGAGCAGTATTTT	CASSLGAQEQYF
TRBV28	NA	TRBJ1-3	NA	TGTGCCAGCAGCCCTCGGGGAGCTGGAAACACCATATATTTT	CASSPRGAGNTIYF
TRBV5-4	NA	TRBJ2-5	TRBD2	TGTGCCAGCAGCTTGGCTGCGGGAGTCCGAGAGACCCAGTACTTC	CASSLAAGVRETQYF
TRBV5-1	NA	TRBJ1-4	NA	TGCGCCAGCAGTCGACAGGAGTCCACTAATGAAAAACTGTTTTTT	CASSRQESTNEKLFF
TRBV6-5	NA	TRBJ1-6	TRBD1	TGTGCCAGCAGAAACAGGGGTTCACCCCTCCACTTT	CASRNRGSPLHF
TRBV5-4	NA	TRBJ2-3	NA	TGTGCCAGCAGCCGACCCGACTGGAATATCCGGGATACGCAGTATTTT	CASSRPDWNIRDTQYF
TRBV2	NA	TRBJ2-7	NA	TGTGCCAGCAGCCGGGGGGCTTTCAAGCAGTACTTC	CASSRGAFKQYF
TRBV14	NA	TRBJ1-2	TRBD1	TGTGCCAGCAGCCAGGGACAGAACTATGGCTACACCTTC	CASSQGQNYGYTF
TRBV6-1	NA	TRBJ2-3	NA	TGTGCCAGCAGGAACTACCGAGGCACAGATACGCAGTATTTT	CASRNYRGTDTQYF
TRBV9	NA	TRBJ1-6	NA	TGTGCCAGCAGCGTAGACGGGAGACCTAATTCACCCCTCCACTTT	CASSVDGRPNSPLHF
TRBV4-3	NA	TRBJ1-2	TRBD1	TGCGCCAGCAGCCAAGGGACAGGGGTTTATGGCTACACCTTC	CASSQGTGVYGYTF
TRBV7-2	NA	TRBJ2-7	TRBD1	TGTGCCAGCAGCTTCGGACAGGGGATCTACGAGCAGTACTTC	CASSFGQGIYEQYF
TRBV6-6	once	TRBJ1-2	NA	TGTGCCACCGTGCGTTCCTCCATCTATGGCTACACCTTC	CATVRSSIYGYTF
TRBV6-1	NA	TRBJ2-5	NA	TGTGCCAGCCACTCTATTTTGGAGGAGACCCAGTACTTC	CASHSILEETQYF